Following are 5 T cell receptor beta chains from one sample sequenced in a study of breast tumors, draining lymph nodes, adjacent tissues. One entry per CDR3 protein results from TCRdb running MiXCR on the multiplex PCR reads. The table lists 150,000 to 200,000 distinct CDR3 sequences, around a third of them singletons. Samples came from axillary lymph nodes draining the breast cancer. Sequenced: axillary lymph node tissue. Receptors originate from a female donor with breast cancer. Some clones in this sample may be carry-over from other donors' samples.

This clonotype was detected only a few times. The rearrangement uses TRBV13 and TRBJ1-2, with D possibly matching TRBD1 (6 bases). This CDR3 is built from 18 residues. Trimming pared 0 bases from V and 8 bases from J, leaving 25 bases between. Germline CDR1 reads PRHDT; CDR2 reads FYEKMQ (reference sequence). The CDR3 reads CASSLGGMEGVGGRGYTF. The CDR3 region has the DNA TGTGCCAGCAGCTTAGGTGGGATGGAGGGGGTCGGTGGAAGGGGCTACACCTTC.

This clonotype has at least ten counts. The rearrangement uses TRBV7-3 and TRBJ2-3; TRBD2 matches at 10 bases. This CDR3 region has 15 residues. V was clipped by 5 bases and J by 3 bases; unmatched bases: 5. Germline loops: CDR1 SGHTA, CDR2 FQGTGA. For the CDR3, the DNA is TGTGCCAGCAGCCGGCGAGCGGGAGGGACAGATACGCAGTATTTT. Translating gives CASSRRAGGTDTQYF.

Judged by abundance, this clonotype is medium-sized. The V call is TRBV29-1, the J call TRBJ2-5; D uncertain. The V gene lost 0 bases and the J gene lost 1 base, with 9 bases spanning the gap. CDR1 is SQVTM and CDR2 is ANQGSEA in the germline V gene. There are 14 residues in the CDR3. CDR3 residues: CSVEEDPVQETQYF. CDR3 in DNA: TGCAGCGTTGAAGAGGACCCAGTCCAAGAGACCCAGTACTTC.

To note about this clonotype: At one boundary the junction diverges from the germline segment, which might be a read error. The rearrangement joins TRBV20-1 to TRBJ2-3, with D perhaps matching TRBD1 or TRBD2 (6 bases each). This CDR3 is 11 amino acids long. Per the germline V gene, CDR1 is DFQATT and CDR2 is SNEGSKA (reference sequence). The CDR3 loop is CSARAGARSCF. The DNA of the CDR3 is TGCAGTGCTAGAGCGGGGGCGAGGAGCTGTTTT.

The V gene is TRBV2, the J gene TRBJ1-2, with a possible D match to TRBD1 (5 bases). This CDR3 comprises 10 residues. Trimming cost V 8 bases and J 8 bases, with 9 bases left between them. The germline CDR1 and CDR2 sequences are SNHLY and FYNNEI. CDR3 protein: CASGGYGYTF. The CDR3 DNA reads TGTGCCAGCGGGGGGTACGGCTACACCTTC.